The table lists the clone carrying this T cell receptor (beta chain) with a few counts. This sample was taken from a study of graft-versus-host responses after intestinal transplantation. Using immunoSEQ multiplex PCR, the repertoire was profiled, and TCRdb retains in-frame clones only, with some absent. In the table there are 20,000 to 25,000 clones, approximately 46% of which are singletons. The authors combined roughly 200,000 CFSE-labeled responder cells with roughly 200,000 irradiated, violet-dye-labeled stimulator cells in plates. Germline assignment: CDR1 SGHVS and CDR2 FNYEAQ. The CDR3 covers 17 residues. Trimming at V came to 5 bases and at J to 6 bases, leaving 10 bases not matched to a gene.

V usage is TRBV7-6 and J usage is TRBJ2-3; 14 bases are shared with TRBD2. Sequenced here: alloreactive CD4+ T cells from a mixed lymphocyte reaction culture, sampled before intestinal transplant. Regarding subset: CFSE-low proliferating T cells sorted from roughly six-day pre-transplant mixed lymphocyte reaction (GvH or HvG direction). This receptor was obtained from a human patient who received an intestinal transplant. CDR3 residues: CASSPRTSGGRGDTQYF. The CDR3 bases are TGTGCCAGCAGCCCGAGGACTAGCGGGGGGCGAGGGGATACGCAGTATTTT.